This passage covers 10 T cell receptor beta chains from one sample sequenced in a study of persistence of HIV-infected CD4 T cells. The libraries were made with immunoSEQ version 4 in survey mode. Sequencing used immunoSEQ multiplex PCR; TCRdb keeps in-frame clones, though not all of them. The sample contains over 60,000 clones, roughly 75% of which appear only once. These receptors have no known antigen. The stimulus was an HIV-1 Gag 15-mer peptide pool, roughly 1 ug/peptide/mL. Memory cells lacking CD40L and CD69 with high CD45RO were sorted. The sequenced sample was CD4+ T cells sorted from PBMCs after approximately 19-hour stimulation, obtained from a patient who received antiretroviral therapy. All receptors come from an adult man with HIV who was CMV-seropositive.

The chain has TRBV2 and TRBJ2-3; tentative D call: TRBD2 (5 bases). CDR1 SNHLY and CDR2 FYNNEI come from the germline V gene. The CDR3 contains 13 residues. V was clipped by 6 bases and J by 6 bases, with 13 bases between them. The CDR3, as DNA: TGTGCCAGCAGCAGCGGACCGCGCGATACGCAGTATTTT. Translated, it gives CASSSGPRDTQYF.

The CDR3 sequence is CASKTGAGEAFF. In DNA, the CDR3 is TGTGCCAGCAAAACCGGGGCCGGTGAAGCTTTCTTT. The chain carries TRBV6-5 and TRBJ1-1; TRBD1 is a possible D gene (5 bases). This CDR3 has 12 amino acids. V was clipped by 7 bases and J by 7 bases, with 13 bases between them. Germline V gene data show CDR1 as MNHEY and CDR2 as SVGAGI.

The J gene is TRBJ1-1, the V gene TRBV10-2; 7 bases fit TRBD1. The V gene's germline CDR1 is WSHSY and CDR2 SAAADI. This CDR3 has 13 amino acids. V gave up 9 bases and J gave up 4 bases; unmatched junction bases: 8. CDR3 residues: CASNEGALTEAFF. CDR3 nucleotide sequence: TGCGCCAGTAACGAGGGGGCGCTCACTGAAGCTTTCTTT.

This clone was picked up a small number of times. The V and J genes are TRBV5-1 and TRBJ2-1; D gene unclear. This CDR3 has 15 residues. The ends were cut back, 7 bases at V and 5 bases at J, with 19 bases in the middle. Per germline, CDR1 SGHRS and CDR2 YFSETQ. The CDR3 reads CASRPARQADNEQFF. DNA of the CDR3: TGCGCCAGCCGCCCCGCCCGGCAGGCCGACAATGAGCAGTTCTTC.

This clone has a single count. The rearrangement uses TRBV11-3 and TRBJ2-7; the D is unclear. V lost 3 bases and J 0 bases, leaving 9 bases between the germline ends. Germline CDR1 is SGHNT and CDR2 is YENEEA. The CDR3 totals 14 residues. The CDR3 loop reads CASSLGPSSYEQYF. Here the CDR3 DNA reads TGTGCCAGCAGCTTGGGCCCAAGCTCCTACGAGCAGTACTTC.

The J gene is TRBJ2-3, the V gene TRBV5-1, with D tentatively TRBD1 or TRBD2 (5 bases each). The CDR3 covers 14 residues. Germline lookup yields CDR1 SGHRS and CDR2 YFSETQ. Trimming removed 5 bases at V and 6 bases at J, with 16 bases between. This CDR3 is CASRGEGYGDTQYF. The DNA for the CDR3 is TGCGCCAGCAGGGGCGAGGGGTATGGGGATACGCAGTATTTT.

The rearrangement joins TRBV2 to TRBJ2-4; D not resolved. V lost 3 bases to trimming and J lost 0 bases, with 21 bases between them. CDR3 length: 19 amino acids. Germline CDR1 SNHLY, CDR2 FYNNEI. This CDR3 is CASSEDFLVPSIAKNIQYF. In DNA form, the CDR3 reads TGTGCCAGCAGTGAGGATTTTTTGGTCCCTTCTATAGCCAAAAACATTCAGTACTTC.

The V and J genes are TRBV7-2 and TRBJ2-3, with TRBD1 matching over 9 bases. Germline trimming cut 5 bases from V and 5 bases from J; bases unmatched to any gene: 8. CDR3 length: 15 residues. The V gene's germline CDR1 is SGHTA and CDR2 FQGNSA. The CDR3 DNA follows: TGTGCCAGCAGCGTTACAGGGGGCACGGGAGATACGCAGTATTTT. Translation: CASSVTGGTGDTQYF. Variable domain in full (rest from reference TRBV7-2 and TRBJ2-3): GAGVSQSPSNKVTEKGKDVELRCDPISGHTALYWYRQSLGQGLEFLIYFQGNSAPDKSGLPSDRFSAERTGGSVSTLTIQRTQQEDSAVYLCASSVTGGTGDTQYFGPGTRLTVL.

This chain connects TRBV18 to TRBJ2-7; 9 bases are a match to TRBD1. Trimming at V came to 4 bases and at J to 4 bases, leaving 5 bases not matched to a gene. In germline, CDR1 is KGHSH, CDR2 LQKENI. This CDR3 region has 14 residues. In nucleotides, the CDR3 is TGTGCCAGCTCACGCGAGGGACAGGGATACGAGCAGTACTTC. Protein sequence: CASSREGQGYEQYF.

This chain connects TRBV7-3 to TRBJ1-6; TRBD1 might be the D (6 bases). CDR1 is SGHTA, CDR2 FQGTGA, per germline. CDR3 size: 14 residues. Trimming shortened V by 4 bases and J by 7 bases, and 11 bases separated the two germline ends. The CDR3 DNA reads as TGTGCCAGCAGCTCTCAGGGGAGCAATTCACCCCTCCACTTT. Translated, it gives CASSSQGSNSPLHF.